This T cell receptor beta chain was found in a study of Graves' ophthalmopathy and Graves' hyperthyroidism. The study's findings and limits: Blood also harbored most expanded thyroid clonotypes above 0.001 frequency.

Stable hyperthyroidism meant no progression to ophthalmopathy within 18 months of follow-up. Per the germline V gene, CDR1 is SGHRS and CDR2 is YFSETQ. V gave up 0 bases and J gave up 0 bases, with 3 bases separating them. CDR3 length: 14 residues. This clonotype has at least ten counts. Its specificity is not known. The sequenced template was RNA, covering the TCR beta CDR3 region. A first-round RT-PCR used HTBI primers, followed by a second-round multiplex PCR. TCRdb re-analysed the multiplex PCR reads in MiXCR, keeping a single row per CDR3 protein. The sample records 400,000 or so distinct CDR3 sequences, just over 15% being singletons.

The receptor's source is a woman between 18 and 29 years old with stable Graves' hyperthyroidism. The rearrangement links TRBV5-1 to TRBJ2-2; D ambiguous. The sequenced sample was peripheral blood. CDR3 in DNA: TGCGCCAGCAGCTTGGAGGCGAACACCGGGGAGCTGTTTTTT. Translated: CASSLEANTGELFF.